The present T cell receptor beta chain was sequenced within a study of cytomegalovirus exposure and HLA in healthy donors. Assay: immunoSEQ multiplex PCR; the TCRdb copy retains only in-frame clones and omits some. The table records about 130,000 clones, roughly 79% of them present only once. The germline CDR1 and CDR2 sequences are SGHRS and YFSETQ. The CDR3 sequence is 13 residues long. Trimming took 7 bases from V and 0 from J, leaving 9 bases between them. Study results and limitations: Three chains tied to CMV proved CMV antigen-specific in vitro. Many donors shared some public TCRs, even though most TCR sequences were rare. Clusters of TCRs from the first cohort tended to co-occur in the 130 or so validation repertoires (as a later analysis found). According to the study, around 150 TCR beta chains were cytomegalovirus-associated.

On this clone: The antigen is unknown.

The clonotype originates from a man under 40 in good health and CMV-seropositive. Sequenced input: PBMCs. The chain recombines TRBV5-1 with TRBJ2-3; possible D gene TRBD2, 5 bases. This CDR3 reads CASGEGSTDTQYF. As DNA, the CDR3 is TGCGCCAGCGGAGAGGGAAGCACAGATACGCAGTATTTT.